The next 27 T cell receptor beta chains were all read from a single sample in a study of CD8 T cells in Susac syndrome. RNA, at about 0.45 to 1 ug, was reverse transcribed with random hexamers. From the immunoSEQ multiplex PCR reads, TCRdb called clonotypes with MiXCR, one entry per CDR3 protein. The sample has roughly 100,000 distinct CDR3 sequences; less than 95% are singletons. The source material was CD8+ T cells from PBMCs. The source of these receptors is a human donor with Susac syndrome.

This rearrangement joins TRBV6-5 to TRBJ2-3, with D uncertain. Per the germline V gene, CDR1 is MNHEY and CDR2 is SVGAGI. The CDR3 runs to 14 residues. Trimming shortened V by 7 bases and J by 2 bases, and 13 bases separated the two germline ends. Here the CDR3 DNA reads TGTGCCAGCACCTTCTCCTCCCACACAGATACGCAGTATTTT. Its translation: CASTFSSHTDTQYF.

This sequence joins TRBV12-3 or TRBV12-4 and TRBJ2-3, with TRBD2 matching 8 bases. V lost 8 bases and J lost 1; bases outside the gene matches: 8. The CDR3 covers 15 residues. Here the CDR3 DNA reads TGTGCCAGCGAGAACCCAGCGGGGGGCACAGATACGCAGTATTTT. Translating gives CASENPAGGTDTQYF.

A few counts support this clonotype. CDR3 residues: CASSPSYNEQFF. The CDR3 region has the DNA TGTGCCAGCAGTCCATCCTACAATGAGCAGTTCTTC. The chain links TRBV27 to TRBJ2-1; D not resolved. The V end was cut by 5 bases, the J end by 1 base, with 3 bases between. The CDR3 totals 12 residues. The germline V gene has CDR1 MNHEY and CDR2 SMNVEV (reference sequence).

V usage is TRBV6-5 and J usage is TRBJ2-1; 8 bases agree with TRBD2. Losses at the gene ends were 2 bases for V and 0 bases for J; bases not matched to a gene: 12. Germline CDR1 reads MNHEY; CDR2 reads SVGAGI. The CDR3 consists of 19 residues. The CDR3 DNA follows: TGTGCCAGCAGTTACGGACCAGCGGGGGCCCAAGGCTCCTACAATGAGCAGTTCTTC. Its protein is CASSYGPAGAQGSYNEQFF.

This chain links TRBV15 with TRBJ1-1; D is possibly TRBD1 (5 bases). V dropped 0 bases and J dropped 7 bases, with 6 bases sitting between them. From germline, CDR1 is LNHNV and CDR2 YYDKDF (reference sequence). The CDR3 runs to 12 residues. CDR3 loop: CATSRDRDEAFF. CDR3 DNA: TGTGCCACCAGCAGAGACAGGGATGAAGCTTTCTTT. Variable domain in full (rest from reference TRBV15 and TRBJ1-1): DAMVIQNPRYQVTQFGKPVTLSCSQTLNHNVMYWYQQKSSQAPKLLFHYYDKDFNNEADTPDNFQSRRPNTSFCFLDIRSPGLGDTAMYLCATSRDRDEAFFGQGTRLTVV.

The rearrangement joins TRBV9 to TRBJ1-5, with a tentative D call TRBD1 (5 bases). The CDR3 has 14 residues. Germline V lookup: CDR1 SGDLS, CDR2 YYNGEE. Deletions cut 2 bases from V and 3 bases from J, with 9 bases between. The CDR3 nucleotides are TGTGCCAGCAGCGTCGGGGGGATCAATCAGCCCCAGCATTTT. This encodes CASSVGGINQPQHF.

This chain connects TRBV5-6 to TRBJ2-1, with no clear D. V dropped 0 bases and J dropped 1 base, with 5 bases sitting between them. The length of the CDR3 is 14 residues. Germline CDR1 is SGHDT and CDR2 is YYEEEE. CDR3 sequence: CASSLEVSYNEQFF. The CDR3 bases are TGTGCCAGCAGCTTGGAGGTATCCTACAATGAGCAGTTCTTC.

The DNA for the CDR3 is TGTGCCAGCAGCTTTGCGGGGGGGGCGAACATTCAGTACTTC. Its protein is CASSFAGGANIQYF. The J gene is TRBJ2-4, the V gene TRBV5-4, with 9 bases identical to TRBD2. V lost 2 bases to trimming and J lost 7 bases; unmatched junction nucleotides: 4. Germline CDR1 reads SGHNT; CDR2 reads YYREEE (reference sequence). The CDR3 extends over 14 amino acids.

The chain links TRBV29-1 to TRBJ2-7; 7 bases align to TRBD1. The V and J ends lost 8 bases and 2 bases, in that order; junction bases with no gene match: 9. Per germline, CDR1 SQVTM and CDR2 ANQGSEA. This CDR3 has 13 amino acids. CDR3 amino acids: CSTITGTAYEQYF. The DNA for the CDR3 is TGCAGCACGATTACCGGGACAGCCTACGAGCAGTACTTC.

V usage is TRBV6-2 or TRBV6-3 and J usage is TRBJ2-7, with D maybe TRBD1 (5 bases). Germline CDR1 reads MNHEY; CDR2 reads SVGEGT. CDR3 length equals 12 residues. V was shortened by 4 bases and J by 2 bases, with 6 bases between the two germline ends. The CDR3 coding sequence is TGTGCCAGCAGTTTACAGGCCTACGAGCAGTACTTC. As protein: CASSLQAYEQYF.

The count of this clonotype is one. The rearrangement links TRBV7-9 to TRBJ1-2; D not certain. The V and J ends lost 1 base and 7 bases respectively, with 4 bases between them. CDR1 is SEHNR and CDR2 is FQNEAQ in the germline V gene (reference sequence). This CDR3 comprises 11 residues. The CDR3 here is CASSLEAGYTF. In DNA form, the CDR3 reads TGTGCCAGCAGCTTAGAGGCTGGCTACACCTTC.

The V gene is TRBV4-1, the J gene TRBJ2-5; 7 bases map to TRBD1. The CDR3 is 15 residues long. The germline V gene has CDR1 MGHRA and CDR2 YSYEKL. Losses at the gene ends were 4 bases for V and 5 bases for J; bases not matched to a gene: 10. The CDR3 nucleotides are TGCGCCAGCAGCCTCGCGGAAGGGGGCGGGGAGACCCAGTACTTC. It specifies CASSLAEGGGETQYF.

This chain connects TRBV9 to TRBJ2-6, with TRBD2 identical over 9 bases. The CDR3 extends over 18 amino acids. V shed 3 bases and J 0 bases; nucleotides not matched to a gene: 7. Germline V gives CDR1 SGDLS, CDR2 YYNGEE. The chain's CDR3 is CASSASSGAVSGANVLTF. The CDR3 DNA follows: TGTGCCAGCAGCGCATCTAGCGGGGCCGTCTCTGGGGCCAACGTCCTGACTTTC. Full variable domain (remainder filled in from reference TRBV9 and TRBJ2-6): DSGVTQTPKHLITATGQRVTLRCSPRSGDLSVYWYQQSLDQGLQFLIQYYNGEERAKGNILERFSAQQFPDLHSELNLSSLELGDSALYFCASSASSGAVSGANVLTFGAGSRLTVL.

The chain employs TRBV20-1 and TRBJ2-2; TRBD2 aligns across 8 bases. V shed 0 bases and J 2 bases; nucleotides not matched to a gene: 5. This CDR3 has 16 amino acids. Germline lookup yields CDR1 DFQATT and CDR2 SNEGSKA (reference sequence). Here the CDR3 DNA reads TGCAGTGCTAGAGATCGGGCGGGGGGTAACACCGGGGAGCTGTTTTTT. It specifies CSARDRAGGNTGELFF.

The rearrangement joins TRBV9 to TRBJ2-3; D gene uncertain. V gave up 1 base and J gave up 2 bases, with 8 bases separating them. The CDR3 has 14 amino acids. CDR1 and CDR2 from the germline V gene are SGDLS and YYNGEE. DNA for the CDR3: TGTGCCAGCAGCGTAAATACGGCCACAGATACGCAGTATTTT. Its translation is CASSVNTATDTQYF.

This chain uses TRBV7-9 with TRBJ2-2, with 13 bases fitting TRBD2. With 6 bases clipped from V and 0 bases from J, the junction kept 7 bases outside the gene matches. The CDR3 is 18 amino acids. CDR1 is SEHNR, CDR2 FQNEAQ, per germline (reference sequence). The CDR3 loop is CASRTTSGGPANTGELFF. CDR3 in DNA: TGTGCCAGCAGGACGACTAGCGGGGGGCCGGCGAACACCGGGGAGCTGTTTTTT.

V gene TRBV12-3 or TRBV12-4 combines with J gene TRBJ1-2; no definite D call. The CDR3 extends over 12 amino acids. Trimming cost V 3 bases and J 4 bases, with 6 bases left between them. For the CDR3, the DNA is TGTGCCAGCAGTTTCCGGCTCTATGGCTACACCTTC. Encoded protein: CASSFRLYGYTF.

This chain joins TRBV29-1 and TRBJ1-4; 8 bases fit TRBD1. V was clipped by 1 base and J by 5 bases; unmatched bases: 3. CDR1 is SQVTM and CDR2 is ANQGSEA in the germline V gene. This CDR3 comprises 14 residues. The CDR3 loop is CSVEATGVNEKLFF. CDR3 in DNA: TGCAGCGTTGAAGCGACAGGGGTGAATGAAAAACTGTTTTTT.

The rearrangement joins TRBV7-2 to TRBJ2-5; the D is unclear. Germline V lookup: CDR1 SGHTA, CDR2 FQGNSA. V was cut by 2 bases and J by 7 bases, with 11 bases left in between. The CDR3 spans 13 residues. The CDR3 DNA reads TGTGCCAGCAGCTTACGGGTTTCTGGGACCCAGTACTTC. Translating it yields CASSLRVSGTQYF.

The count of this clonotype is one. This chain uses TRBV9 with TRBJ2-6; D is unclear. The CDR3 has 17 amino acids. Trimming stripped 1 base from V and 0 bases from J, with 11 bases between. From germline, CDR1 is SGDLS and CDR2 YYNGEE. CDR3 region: CASSVSPLGSGANVLTF. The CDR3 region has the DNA TGTGCCAGCAGCGTATCCCCCCTCGGCTCTGGGGCCAACGTCCTGACTTTC.

CDR3 amino acids: CAVGFLNTEAFF. CDR3 DNA sequence: TGTGCTGTGGGGTTCCTGAACACTGAAGCTTTCTTT. V usage is TRBV12-5 and J usage is TRBJ1-1; D call uncertain. V was pared by 11 bases and J by 0 bases, with 10 bases between. The CDR3 runs 12 residues. CDR1 and CDR2 (germline): LGHNT, FRNRAP.

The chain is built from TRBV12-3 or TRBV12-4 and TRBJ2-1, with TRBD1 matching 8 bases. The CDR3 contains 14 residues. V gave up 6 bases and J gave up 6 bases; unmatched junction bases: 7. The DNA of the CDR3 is TGTGCCAGCAGGTCGACAGGGGTACTCAATGAGCAGTTCTTC. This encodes CASRSTGVLNEQFF.

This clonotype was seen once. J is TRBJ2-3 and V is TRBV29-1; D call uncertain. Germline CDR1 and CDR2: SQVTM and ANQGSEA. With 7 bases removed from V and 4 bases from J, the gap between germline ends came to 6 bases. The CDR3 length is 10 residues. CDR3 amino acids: CSASPDTQYF. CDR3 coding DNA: TGCAGCGCCTCACCAGATACGCAGTATTTT.

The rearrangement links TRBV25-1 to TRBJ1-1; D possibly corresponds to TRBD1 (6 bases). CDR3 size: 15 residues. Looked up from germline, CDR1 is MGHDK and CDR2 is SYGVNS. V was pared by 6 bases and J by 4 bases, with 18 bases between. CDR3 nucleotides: TGTGCCAGCAGCCAAGGGGGAACGGGAGCCACTGAAGCTTTCTTT. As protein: CASSQGGTGATEAFF.

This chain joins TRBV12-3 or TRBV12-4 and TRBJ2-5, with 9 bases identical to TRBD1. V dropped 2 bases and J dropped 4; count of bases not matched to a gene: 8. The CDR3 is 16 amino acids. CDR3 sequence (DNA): TGTGCCAGCAGTTTATCTCCTACAGGGGGCTTAGAGACCCAGTACTTC. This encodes CASSLSPTGGLETQYF.

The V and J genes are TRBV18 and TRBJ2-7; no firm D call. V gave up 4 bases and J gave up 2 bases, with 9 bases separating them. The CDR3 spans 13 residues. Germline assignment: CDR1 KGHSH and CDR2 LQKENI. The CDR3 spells CASSLSSAYEQYF. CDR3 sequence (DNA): TGTGCCAGCTCACTCTCGAGTGCCTACGAGCAGTACTTC.

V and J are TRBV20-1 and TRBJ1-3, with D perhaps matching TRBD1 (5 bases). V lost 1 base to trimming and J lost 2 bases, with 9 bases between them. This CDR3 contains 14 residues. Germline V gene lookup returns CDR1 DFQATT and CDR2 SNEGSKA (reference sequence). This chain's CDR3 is CSARGPGPGNTIYF. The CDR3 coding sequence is TGCAGTGCTAGAGGCCCGGGGCCTGGAAACACCATATATTTT.